This TCR beta chain came from a study of cytomegalovirus exposure and HLA in healthy donors. Study findings and constraints: Reports credit the classifier with highly specific, highly sensitive diagnosis of cytomegalovirus status.

Germline CDR1 is SGDLS and CDR2 is YYNGEE. V shed 2 bases, J shed 5 bases, and the junction held 3 bases outside the gene matches. The CDR3 has 13 residues. Regarding this clone: Its antigen remains unknown.

Both 60 Vbeta primers and 13 Jbeta primers went into the PCR. The method was immunoSEQ multiplex PCR; TCRdb's version includes in-frame clones alone and lacks a portion of them. Listed are tens of thousands of clones; approximately 15% falls within the top ten. The clonotype was recovered from a man aged 50 to 59 in good health and CMV-seropositive. The sequencing input was PBMCs. The genes are TRBV9 and TRBJ1-1, with TRBD1 identical over 7 bases. The CDR3 region is CASSVQGETEAFF. CDR3 DNA: TGTGCCAGCAGCGTCCAGGGGGAGACTGAAGCTTTCTTT.